The 9 T cell receptor beta chains given below trace back to one sample, sequenced in a study of regulatory T cells in long-lasting Graves disease. Researchers made TCR beta libraries by using iRepertoire HTBI primers and running Arm-PCR on CDR3 regions. TCRdb processed the multiplex PCR reads anew with MiXCR; each CDR3 protein has one entry. The data show about 290,000 distinct CDR3 sequences, roughly a fifth seen once. Described time point: persistent/refractory GD, antithyroid drugs over 5 years with positive TRAb. Following extraction of RNA from PBMCs, that RNA was used to make the TCR library. This specimen was peripheral blood mononuclear cells (PBMCs), taken when the disease was refractory, from a patient treated with antithyroid drugs. These receptors all come from a female donor with Graves disease.

This chain links TRBV7-2 with TRBJ2-3, with D possibly TRBD1 on 5 matching bases. The CDR3 is 16 amino acids. Trimming removed 5 bases from V and 2 bases from J, with 17 bases in between. In germline, CDR1 is SGHTA, CDR2 FQGNSA. The CDR3 spells CASSKGVAPDTDTQYF. The CDR3 DNA is TGTGCCAGCAGCAAAGGGGTAGCCCCTGACACAGATACGCAGTATTTT.

This clonotype showed up just a few times. This rearrangement joins TRBV2 to TRBJ2-1, with D perhaps assigned TRBD1 or TRBD2 (5 bases each). The ends were cut back, 3 bases at V and 8 bases at J, with 5 bases in the middle. The length of the CDR3 is 11 residues. CDR1 is SNHLY and CDR2 is FYNNEI in the germline V gene. DNA of the CDR3: TGTGCCAGCAGTGAGGGGGATGAGCAGTTCTTC. Its protein is CASSEGDEQFF.

Worth noting for this clonotype: A much larger clone differs by one base, so this may be a read error. This chain links TRBV12-3 or TRBV12-4 with TRBJ2-7; 8 positions match TRBD1. The CDR3 has 13 amino acids. The CDR3 DNA is TGTGTCAGCCGACAGGGGATCTCCTACGAGCAGTACTTC. This gives the protein CVSRQGISYEQYF.

This clonotype appeared a few times. This chain links TRBV7-2 with TRBJ2-2; the D is unclear. The CDR3 runs 12 residues. The ends were cut back, 5 bases at V and 9 bases at J, with 10 bases in the middle. CDR1 and CDR2 from the germline V gene are SGHTA and FQGNSA. CDR3 DNA sequence: TGTGCCAGCAGCCCCAATGGTAGGGAGCTGTTTTTT. As protein: CASSPNGRELFF.

The rearrangement links TRBV7-9 to TRBJ2-6, with D perhaps being TRBD1 or TRBD2 (5 bases each). Germline V gives CDR1 SEHNR, CDR2 FQNEAQ (reference sequence). The CDR3 sequence is 19 residues long. Trimming left V 4 bases short and J 0 bases short, with 19 bases between. The CDR3 loop reads CASSSGKGLDPSGANVLTF. The CDR3 region has the DNA TGTGCCAGCAGCTCCGGGAAGGGGCTGGATCCCTCTGGGGCCAACGTCCTGACTTTC. The complete variable domain, with remaining parts taken from reference TRBV7-9 and TRBJ2-6, reads DTGVSQNPRHKITKRGQNVTFRCDPISEHNRLYWYRQTLGQGPEFLTYFQNEAQLEKSRLLSDRFSAERPKGSFSTLEIQRTEQGDSAMYLCASSSGKGLDPSGANVLTFGAGSRLTVL.

This clonotype was counted ten times or more. J is TRBJ2-5 and V is TRBV28; 12 nucleotides match TRBD2. Losses at the gene ends were 8 bases for V and 4 bases for J; bases not matched to a gene: 11. The V gene's germline CDR1 is MDHEN and CDR2 SYDVKM. This CDR3 is 16 amino acids long. The CDR3 region is CASLAGGPRGRETQYF. CDR3 bases: TGTGCCAGCCTAGCGGGAGGGCCGAGAGGGCGAGAGACCCAGTACTTC.

This clonotype has just a few counts. This chain joins TRBV20-1 and TRBJ2-4; D gene ambiguous. The J call may be in error: the DNA end matches TRBJ2-7 better. Germline V gene sequence: CDR1 DFQATT, CDR2 SNEGSKA (reference sequence). This CDR3 spans 11 amino acids. CDR3 protein: CSARGVNEQYF. The DNA for the CDR3 is TGCAGTGCTAGAGGGGTCAACGAGCAGTACTTC.

The chain employs TRBV10-3 and TRBJ2-7; unclear D gene. The CDR3 sequence is 14 residues long. The V gene's germline CDR1 is ENHRY and CDR2 SYGVKD. Between the trimmed V and J ends, which lost 7 bases and 4 bases, there was a span of 17 bases. The CDR3 region is CAITDGRGKYEQYF. In nucleotides, the CDR3 is TGTGCCATCACGGACGGACGAGGAAAGTACGAGCAGTACTTC.

This clonotype has just a few counts. The chain links TRBV9 to TRBJ2-5; 8 bases agree with TRBD2. The J segment lost 5 bases and the V segment lost 3 bases, leaving 9 bases of the junction unmatched. Germline CDR1 SGDLS, CDR2 YYNGEE. The CDR3 spans 15 residues. The CDR3 region is CASSAGGGGQETQYF. For the CDR3, the DNA is TGTGCCAGCAGCGCCGGGGGGGGCGGCCAGGAGACCCAGTACTTC. Together with reference TRBV9 and TRBJ2-5, the CDR3 gives the full variable domain: DSGVTQTPKHLITATGQRVTLRCSPRSGDLSVYWYQQSLDQGLQFLIQYYNGEERAKGNILERFSAQQFPDLHSELNLSSLELGDSALYFCASSAGGGGQETQYFGPGTRLLVL.